What follows describes a single T cell receptor (beta chain). Its antigen is not identified. Clones were sequenced by immunoSEQ multiplex PCR, and TCRdb holds only the in-frame ones, with some missing. The table includes 180,000 or so clones, approximately 94% detected once. The data derive from a study of T cell responses to AZD1222 COVID-19 vaccine. Overall study results and limits: Baseline testing showed seropositivity in only six AZD1222 recipients. Among spike-specific TCRs, nearly half reportedly target unmutated variant regions. Regions 160-218 and 743-854 dominated among vaccine-associated CD4 TCRs spanning spike. The sample set comprised mostly white British donors with more females, and clonal diversity was possibly underestimated.

The CDR3 consists of 15 residues. CDR1 WNHNN and CDR2 SYGVQD come from the germline V gene (reference sequence). V was shortened by 2 bases and J by 1 base, with 10 bases between the two germline ends. The source was peripheral blood, collected on day 0 of AZD1222 vaccination. The source of this sequence is an adult in good health. J is TRBJ2-3 and V is TRBV10-1, with D tentatively TRBD2 (6 bases). CDR3 region: CASSEASDRTDTQYF. In nucleotides, the CDR3 is TGCGCCAGCAGTGAGGCTAGCGATCGCACAGATACGCAGTATTTT.